Listed below are T cell receptor beta chains from one sample, sequenced in a study of T cells in Graves' hyperthyroidism and ophthalmopathy. MiXCR was run by TCRdb on the multiplex PCR reads, yielding one entry per CDR3 protein. The table shows hundreds of thousands of distinct CDR3 sequences, with 14% occurring only once. Sequencing was done on a sample of blood. Every receptor here comes from a woman aged 18-35 years with Graves' hyperthyroidism. Each CDR3 is given without its conserved first and last residue. D genes are given only for firm matches.

v_call,d_call,j_call,cdr3_aa
TRBV10-3,-,TRBJ2-5,AISESWTSGTQY
TRBV30,-,TRBJ1-5,AWSVLTGHGQPQH
TRBV27,-,TRBJ2-1,ASSSELSLNEQF
TRBV15,-,TRBJ1-4,ATSRGYEKLF
TRBV6-1,TRBD2,TRBJ2-3,ASSEMASGRGSTDTQY
TRBV12-3/TRBV12-4,TRBD2,TRBJ2-1,ASSLLGLAGGGPYNEQF
TRBV12-3/TRBV12-4,-,TRBJ1-3,ASSQWVSLPGNTIY
TRBV3-1,TRBD2,TRBJ2-7,ASSHMGLEIYEQY
TRBV5-1,-,TRBJ2-1,ASSAILQGARNEQF
TRBV20-1,TRBD2,TRBJ2-3,SAPPAAGVSDTQY
TRBV7-2,-,TRBJ2-3,ASSFGTSRRDTQY
TRBV4-1,-,TRBJ2-2,ASRRVGSTTGELF
TRBV20-1,-,TRBJ2-5,SARDRWGGRTQY
TRBV7-9,TRBD2,TRBJ2-3,ASSLGLAPNTDTQY
TRBV3-1,-,TRBJ2-7,ASRGITYEQY
TRBV2,-,TRBJ2-1,ASSTGLGTGEQF
TRBV12-3/TRBV12-4,-,TRBJ2-2,ASSSVSGELF
TRBV10-1,-,TRBJ2-5,ASSKQGLETQY
TRBV12-3/TRBV12-4,-,TRBJ1-1,ASSSGVVAEAF
TRBV13,TRBD2,TRBJ2-3,ASSSGTSGTTPADTQY
TRBV11-2,TRBD1,TRBJ1-6,ASSIGTDNSPLH
TRBV7-9,-,TRBJ2-6,ASSVNAKWTLISGANVLT
TRBV11-2,TRBD2,TRBJ2-7,ASSLTSGNGYEQY
TRBV2,-,TRBJ2-7,ASSEADTYEQY
TRBV14,-,TRBJ2-1,ASSQTYYNEQF
TRBV6-5,-,TRBJ2-1,ASSYGGRFNEQF
TRBV11-3,-,TRBJ2-3,ASRIAGTDTQY
TRBV7-9,TRBD2,TRBJ2-7,ASSSPGTSGSADEQY
TRBV27,TRBD1,TRBJ2-6,ASSYLRQGRETGANVLT
TRBV4-3,TRBD2,TRBJ2-1,ASSGAGGMYNEQF
TRBV20-1,TRBD2,TRBJ2-7,SARPTSGREQY
TRBV12-3/TRBV12-4,-,TRBJ2-7,ASSLGRKGQGGSSYEQY
TRBV30,-,TRBJ2-2,AWSSEVSTGELF
TRBV7-8,TRBD2,TRBJ2-1,ASSLRLRENSYSEQF
TRBV4-3,-,TRBJ1-1,ASSSRETLILNTEAF